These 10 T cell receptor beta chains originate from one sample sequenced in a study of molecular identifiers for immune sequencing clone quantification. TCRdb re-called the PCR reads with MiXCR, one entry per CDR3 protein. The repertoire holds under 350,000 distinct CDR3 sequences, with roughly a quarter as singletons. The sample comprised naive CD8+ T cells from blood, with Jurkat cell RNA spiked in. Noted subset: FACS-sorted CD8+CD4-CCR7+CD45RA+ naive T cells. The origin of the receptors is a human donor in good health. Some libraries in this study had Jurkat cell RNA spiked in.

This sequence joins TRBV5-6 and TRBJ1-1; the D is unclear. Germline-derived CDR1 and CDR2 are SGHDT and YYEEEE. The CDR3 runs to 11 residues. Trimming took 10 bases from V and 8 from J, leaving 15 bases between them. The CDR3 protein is CACGLGGEAFF. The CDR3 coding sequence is TGTGCCTGCGGCTTGGGCGGAGAAGCTTTCTTT.

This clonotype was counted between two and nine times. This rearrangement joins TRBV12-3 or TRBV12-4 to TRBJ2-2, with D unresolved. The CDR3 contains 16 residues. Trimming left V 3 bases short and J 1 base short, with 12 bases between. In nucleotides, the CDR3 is TGTGCCAGCAGTTTTCGTAGGTTAGAGAACACCGGGGAGCTGTTTTTT. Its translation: CASSFRRLENTGELFF.

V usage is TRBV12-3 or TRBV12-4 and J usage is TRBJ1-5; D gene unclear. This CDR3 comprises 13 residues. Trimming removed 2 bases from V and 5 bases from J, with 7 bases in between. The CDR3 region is CASSLSIYQPQHF. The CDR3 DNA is TGTGCCAGCAGTTTAAGTATTTATCAGCCCCAGCATTTT.

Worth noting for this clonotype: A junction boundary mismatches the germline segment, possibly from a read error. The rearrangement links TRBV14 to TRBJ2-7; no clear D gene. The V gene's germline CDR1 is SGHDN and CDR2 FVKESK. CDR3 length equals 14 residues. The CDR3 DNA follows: TGTGCCAACAGCCAAAAACATAGCTCCTACGAGCAGTACTTC. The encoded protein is CANSQKHSSYEQYF.

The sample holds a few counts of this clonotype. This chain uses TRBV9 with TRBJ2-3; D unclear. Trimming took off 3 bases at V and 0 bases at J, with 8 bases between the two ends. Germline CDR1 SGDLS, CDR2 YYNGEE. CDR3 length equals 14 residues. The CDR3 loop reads CASSELSSTDTQYF. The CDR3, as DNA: TGTGCCAGCAGCGAACTTAGCAGCACAGATACGCAGTATTTT.

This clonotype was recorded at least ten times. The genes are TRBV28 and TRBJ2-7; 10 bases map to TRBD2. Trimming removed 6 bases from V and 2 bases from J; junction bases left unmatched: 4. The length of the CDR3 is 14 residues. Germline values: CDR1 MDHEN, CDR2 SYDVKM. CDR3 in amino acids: CASSPSGRAYEQYF. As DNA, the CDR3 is TGTGCCAGCAGCCCGAGCGGGAGGGCCTACGAGCAGTACTTC.

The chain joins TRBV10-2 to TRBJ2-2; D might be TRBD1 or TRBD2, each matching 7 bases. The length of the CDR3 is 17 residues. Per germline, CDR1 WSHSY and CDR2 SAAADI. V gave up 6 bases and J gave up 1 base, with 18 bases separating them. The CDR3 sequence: CASSPGGTIWNTGELFF. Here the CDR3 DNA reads TGCGCCAGCAGCCCAGGGGGGACTATATGGAACACCGGGGAGCTGTTTTTT.

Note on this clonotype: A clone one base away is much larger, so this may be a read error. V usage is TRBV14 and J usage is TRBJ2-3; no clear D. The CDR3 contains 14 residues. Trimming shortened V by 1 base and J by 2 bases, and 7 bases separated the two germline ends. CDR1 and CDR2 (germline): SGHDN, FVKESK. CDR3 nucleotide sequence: TGTGCCAGCAGCCAAGTTCTCCCCACAGATACGCAGTATTTT. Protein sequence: CASSQVLPTDTQYF.

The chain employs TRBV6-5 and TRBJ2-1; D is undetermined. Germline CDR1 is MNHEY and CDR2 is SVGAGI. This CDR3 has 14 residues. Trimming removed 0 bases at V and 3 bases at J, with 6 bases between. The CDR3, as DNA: TGTGCCAGCAGTTACTCCTCAGACTACAATGAGCAGTTCTTC. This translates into CASSYSSDYNEQFF.

The CDR3 spells CASTKMWDEQFF. CDR3 DNA sequence: TGTGCCAGCACCAAAATGTGGGATGAGCAGTTCTTC. This sequence joins TRBV12-3 or TRBV12-4 and TRBJ2-1; D not certain. The ends were cut back, 7 bases at V and 8 bases at J, with 12 bases in the middle. This CDR3 region has 12 residues.